This T cell receptor (beta chain) was captured in a study of response to subunit inactivated influenza vaccine. This CDR3 comprises 14 residues. V was cut by 0 bases and J by 7 bases, with 11 bases left in between. Germline loops: CDR1 MGHRA, CDR2 YSYEKL. TCRdb used MiXCR to reprocess the RT-PCR reads, holding one entry per CDR3 protein. In the table there are about 540,000 distinct CDR3 sequences, roughly 23% of which are singletons. This sample was shared with a second study, whose subject was T cells expressing NK-cell markers. That report adds: TCR beta libraries carry UMIs added by 5'RACE template switching. The same clonotypes also predominated in the CD3+CD56-NKG2C+ fraction of several donors.

The sequence was obtained from a man aged 50-59 years who received an inactivated influenza vaccine. The genes are TRBV4-1 and TRBJ2-3, with D perhaps matching TRBD1 or TRBD2 (6 bases each). The sequences come from CD4+ T cells sorted from PBMCs, collected roughly 12 days after vaccination. The CDR3 coding sequence is TGCGCCAGCAGCCAAGATGGGGGGCGATATACGCAGTATTTT. Translating it yields CASSQDGGRYTQYF.